This T cell receptor (beta chain) was captured in a study of blood T cell repertoires in COVID-19. Study-level information: In each case, the material was cDNA or gDNA derived from T cells, B-cell-depleted T cells, or PBMCs.

The V gene end was trimmed by 7 bases and the J gene end by 8 bases; junction bases not matched to a gene: 14. The CDR3 is 16 amino acids. The germline CDR1 and CDR2 sequences are LNHDA and SQIVND (reference sequence). This table comes from immunoSEQ multiplex PCR, and its TCRdb copy is limited to in-frame clones, with some not included. The table lists some 150,000 clones, 70% to 90% of them singletons, with approximately 4.4% in the top ten. This chain connects TRBV19 to TRBJ1-2, with 12 bases lining up with TRBD1. The sequenced sample consisted of PBMCs or T cells enriched from blood (not recorded which). The TCR was taken from a woman in her 50s who had recovered from COVID-19. The CDR3 protein is CASTYVGQGAKGGYTF. CDR3 sequence (DNA): TGTGCCAGTACGTATGTGGGACAGGGGGCGAAAGGCGGCTACACCTTC. The variable domain in full, completed from reference TRBV19 and TRBJ1-2, reads DGGITQSPKYLFRKEGQNVTLSCEQNLNHDAMYWYRQDPGQGLRLIYYSQIVNDFQKGDIAEGYSVSREKKESFPLTVTSAQKNPTAFYLCASTYVGQGAKGGYTFGSGTRLTVV.